These T cell receptor beta chains were read from a single sample in a study of T cells in Graves' hyperthyroidism and ophthalmopathy. TCRdb recomputed calls from the multiplex PCR reads with MiXCR, one row per CDR3 protein. This sample has approximately 610,000 distinct CDR3 sequences, with about a sixth found just once. The source material was blood. These receptors all stem from a woman aged 18-30 years with Graves' hyperthyroidism. The CDR3 runs from the conserved cysteine through the conserved F or W. D genes are given only for firm matches. A row's size may be missing; if present it is once, few, many or a size class.

J,V,D,size,DNA,CDR3
TRBJ2-1,TRBV2,.,few,TGTGCCAGCAGCATGGCCAGAAGCTCCTACAATGAGCAGTTCTTC,CASSMARSSYNEQFF
TRBJ2-7,TRBV11-3,.,many,TGTGCCAGCAGGGGGGATACCTACGAGCAGTACTTC,CASRGDTYEQYF
TRBJ2-1,TRBV20-1,.,many,TGCAGTGCTAGAGATCTCGTAGCGAATGAGCAGTTCTTC,CSARDLVANEQFF
TRBJ2-3,TRBV6-1,.,.,TGTGCCAGCAGTGCGGGAAGTTGGACAGATACGCAGTATTTT,CASSAGSWTDTQYF
TRBJ2-2,TRBV7-9,TRBD1,.,TGTGCCAGCAGATTGGGACAGGGGATCCACGGGGAGCCGTTTTTT,CASRLGQGIHGEPFF
TRBJ1-1,TRBV6-1,TRBD1,many,TGTGCCAGCAGGCTACAGGGGGCCCAAACTGAAGCTTTCTTT,CASRLQGAQTEAFF
TRBJ2-4,TRBV24-1,.,.,TGTGCCACCAGTGCCCCAGACAGACCGTCACAGTACTTC,CATSAPDRPSQYF
TRBJ2-7,TRBV27,.,.,TGTGCCAGCATCTCCCAGGGTCGGGACGGCTGCTACGAGCAGTACTTC,CASISQGRDGCYEQYF
TRBJ2-3,TRBV2,TRBD1,many,TGTGCCAGCAGGGGGACAGGGGAGGGTACGCAGTATTTT,CASRGTGEGTQYF
TRBJ2-3,TRBV20-1,.,many,TGCAGTGCTAGGTCCTCTAGTTTCGCAGATACGCAGTATTTT,CSARSSSFADTQYF
TRBJ2-6,TRBV27,TRBD1,.,TGTGCCAGCAGTTTATTGGGCAGGGGGCTCACTGGGGCCAACGTCCTGACTTTC,CASSLLGRGLTGANVLTF
TRBJ2-1,TRBV11-3,.,many,TGTGCCAGCAGCACGGACTACTATGAGCAGTTCTTC,CASSTDYYEQFF
TRBJ1-2,TRBV5-1,.,.,TGTGCCAGCAGCTTGGACGGGGGAAACTATGGCTACACCTTC,CASSLDGGNYGYTF
TRBJ2-1,TRBV6-2/TRBV6-3,.,few,TGTGCCAGCAGTTACACCCCAAATGAGCAGTTCTTC,CASSYTPNEQFF
TRBJ1-3,TRBV3-1,TRBD1,.,TGTGCCAGCAGCCGGGGAAGACAGGGACCCTCTGGAAACACCATATATTTT,CASSRGRQGPSGNTIYF
TRBJ2-7,TRBV28,.,many,TGTGCCAGCAGTTTCTCTTTACGGCAGGCCCTGACCGAGCAGTACTTC,CASSFSLRQALTEQYF
TRBJ2-5,TRBV7-2,TRBD2,.,TGTGCCAGCAGCTCCGAGGGCGGGGGGGCGGGAGAGACCCAGTACTTC,CASSSEGGGAGETQYF
TRBJ2-6,TRBV11-2,TRBD1,.,TGTGCCAGCAGCCCCGACCCGGCAGGGGGTGGGGCCAACGTCCTGACTTTC,CASSPDPAGGGANVLTF
TRBJ2-3,TRBV4-3,TRBD2,many,TGTGCCAGCAGTCAACTAGCGGGGGGCACAGATACGCAGTATTTT,CASSQLAGGTDTQYF
TRBJ2-2,TRBV10-1,.,few,TGCGCCAGCAAATCGGACAGTAACACCGGGGAGCTGTTTTTT,CASKSDSNTGELFF
TRBJ2-7,TRBV28,.,many,TGTGCCAGCACCCGGGGGTCAGGGTTTGGCGAGCAGTACTTC,CASTRGSGFGEQYF
TRBJ1-2,TRBV19,.,.,TGTGCCAGTAGTGTATTCCGGGACAAAGAGGGGTTGAGACAAGACTATGGCTACACCTTC,CASSVFRDKEGLRQDYGYTF
TRBJ2-5,TRBV7-9,TRBD2,few,TGTGCCAGCAGCTTACGGGCGGGGGACCAAGAGACCCAGTACTTC,CASSLRAGDQETQYF
TRBJ2-7,TRBV20-1,TRBD2,many,TGCAGTGCTAGAGAAGGGGGACTAGCGGGAGATCCCCACGAGCAGTACTTC,CSAREGGLAGDPHEQYF
TRBJ2-5,TRBV7-8,.,many,TGTGCCAGCACCGCGACGGGGGAGACCCAGTACTTC,CASTATGETQYF
TRBJ2-5,TRBV15,.,.,TGTGCCACCAGCAGAGAGGTAGGATGGACCTTCCAAGAGACCCAGTACTTC,CATSREVGWTFQETQYF
TRBJ2-1,TRBV4-1,TRBD2,few,TGCGCCAGCAGACTAGCGGGAGGGCCTAATGAGCAGTTCTTC,CASRLAGGPNEQFF
TRBJ2-5,TRBV20-1,.,many,TGCAGTGCTGAGAACCTACTACGGGCTTCACCGCAAGAGACCCAGTACTTC,CSAENLLRASPQETQYF
TRBJ1-1,TRBV18,TRBD1,.,TGTGCCAGCTCACCACAGAGGGGGCGCGGGAACACTGAAGCTTTCTTT,CASSPQRGRGNTEAFF
TRBJ2-5,TRBV4-3,.,.,TGCGCCAGCAGCCAAGATCTGGGTGGAAAGACCCCGTACTTC,CASSQDLGGKTPYF